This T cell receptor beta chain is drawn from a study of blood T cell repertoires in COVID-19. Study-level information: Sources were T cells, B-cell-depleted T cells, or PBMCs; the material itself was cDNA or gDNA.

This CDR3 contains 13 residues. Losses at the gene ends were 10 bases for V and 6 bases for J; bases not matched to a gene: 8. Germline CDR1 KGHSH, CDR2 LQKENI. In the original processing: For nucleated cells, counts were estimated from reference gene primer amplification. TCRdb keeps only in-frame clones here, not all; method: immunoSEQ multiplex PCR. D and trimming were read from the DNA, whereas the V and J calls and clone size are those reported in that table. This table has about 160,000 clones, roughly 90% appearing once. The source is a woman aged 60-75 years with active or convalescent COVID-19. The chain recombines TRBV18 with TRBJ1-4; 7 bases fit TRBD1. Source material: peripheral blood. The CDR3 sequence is CATGDSHYEKLFF. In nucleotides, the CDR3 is TGTGCCACCGGGGACAGTCATTATGAAAAACTGTTTTTT.